This T cell receptor (beta chain) was retrieved from a study of T cell responses to AZD1222 COVID-19 vaccine listed by TCRdb under 2021. Notes on the research overall: TCR sequencing covered 230 to 250 trial participants: 200 to 210 given two doses of AZD1222 and some 25 given two doses of MenACWY control vaccine. Trial participants were enrolled into age subgroups of 18-55, 56-69 and 70-plus years, which contained approximately 150, 28 and 58 TCR-sequenced participants, respectively.

For this clone: It has no known antigen specificity. Base quality data are lacking; no much larger clone is found one base away.

This specimen's time point label, per the study, means: baseline before first vaccination. This specimen's treatment or condition label, per the study, means: meningococcal conjugate vaccine given as trial control. Vaccinee samples came from UK trials COV001 and COV002, including a single-blind randomized controlled phase 2/3 trial of AZD1222 (ChAdOx1 nCoV-19) in healthy adults. Trial participant PBMC samples were collected at day 0 and day 28 after the second dose for TCRbeta chain sequencing. The CDR3 regions of human TCRbeta chains were analyzed by immunosequencing. On the study's bioinformatics: TCRs in the repertoires were matched against a reference library of SARS-CoV-2-specific TCRs that had been generated with the MIRA antigen-specificity platform. Breadth meant the fraction of unique TCRs that were SARS-CoV-2-associated, whereas depth meant the fraction of total T cells that were SARS-CoV-2-associated. Using the MIRA data, every spike-specific TCR was mapped to the spike region that the TCR reacted to and assigned to either a CD4 or a CD8 class. Log10-transformed breadth and depth values were compared by one-way ANOVA with Sidak's multiple comparisons tests. TCRdb mirrors the immuneACCESS table, restricted to in-frame sequences. Some clones are absent from its copies; in checked studies, under half trace to an unresolved V gene, and the reason for the others is unknown. Clonal size and the V and J genes are those of that table, whereas D and trimming came from the DNA. The sample table holds some 150,000 clones, of which roughly 88% were seen once. Roughly 3.5% of the sample is held by the ten biggest clonotypes.

For CDR1 and CDR2, the germline V gene lists SNHLY and FYNNEI. The CDR3 measures 13 amino acids from cysteine to phenylalanine. Only the CDR3 portion is preserved as DNA: 39 bases, with reading frame beginning at the first base. V loses 5 bases of germline sequence and J loses 6 bases, and the interval between the two ends is 14 bases. General findings and caveats noted by the study authors: Because no day 14 peak-response samples were available, the repertoires could be characterized only after the peak T cell response. Conclusions about previously exposed vaccinees were limited because only a handful of AZD1222 recipients were SARS-CoV-2 seropositive at baseline. The vaccine-associated CD4 TCRs covered the entire spike protein, and the dominant responses fell in regions 160-218 and 743-854. Reportedly, almost half of the unique spike-specific TCRs recognized epitopes lying outside the regions that are mutated in the B.1.351 and B.1.1.7 variants. The 56-69-year group was small, and its depth increase did not reach significance, likely because of low power. Spike-specific TCR breadth and depth rose significantly after two AZD1222 doses compared with day 0 and with MenACWY recipients. Most participants were white British and females outnumbered males, and the authors suggested that clonal diversity may have been underestimated.

The receptor chain draws on TRBV2 and TRBJ2-7, with the D segment identity uncertain. Sequencing was performed on peripheral blood, taken on day 0 of MenACWY control vaccination. The TCR sequence derives from an adult in good health. In nucleotides, the sequence is TGTGCCAGCAGTCGCCCACCCCCCGGCGAGCAGTACTTC. Protein translation: CASSRPPPGEQYF.